The clone carrying this T cell receptor (beta chain) was seen just once. The method was immunoSEQ multiplex PCR; TCRdb's version includes in-frame clones alone and lacks a portion of them. The sample lists approximately 140,000 clones, around four fifths occurring once. This sample was included in a study of blood T cell repertoires in COVID-19. Overall study context: PBMCs, B-cell-depleted T cells, or T cells provided the cDNA or gDNA that made up the material.

The germline CDR1 and CDR2 sequences are MGHRA and YSYEKL. Trimming shortened V by 8 bases and J by 0 bases, and 14 bases separated the two germline ends. The CDR3 has 15 amino acids. The rearrangement joins TRBV4-1 to TRBJ1-3; D is unclear. The sequence derives from a man aged 65-85 years with acute or convalescent COVID-19. Sequencing was carried out using peripheral blood. The CDR3 DNA is TGCGCCAGCCGCCCGGAGTCATTCTCTGGAAACACCATATATTTT. Translating it yields CASRPESFSGNTIYF.